The 15 T cell receptor beta chains in this list originate from one sample, sequenced in a study of tumor and adjacent non-tumor tissue in lung cancer listed by TCRdb under 2018. RNA was extracted from bulk unsorted tissue and checked for quality with a NanoDrop ND-1000 and an Agilent 2100. Library method: multiplex PCR. These reads were obtained on an Illumina HiSeq 2500. Following protocols modified from ARM-PCR, the researchers constructed TCRbeta libraries through three rounds of nested PCR with primers (Table S4). TCRdb redid the processing of the public reads, applying fastp at Q25 and MiXCR, and retained in-frame beta chains. CDR3 protein duplicates are merged, each entry listing the most common genes and DNA. A total of about 80,000 distinct CDR3 sequences appear in this sample, around 77% of them only once. About 9.5% of the sample is in the top ten clones. Material: lung tumor tissue. Source of these receptors: a woman between 40 and 50 years old with non-small cell lung cancer.

Points on this clonotype: One end of the junction varies from germline; a read error may be responsible. The chain combines TRBV6-5 with TRBJ2-6; the D gene could be TRBD1 or TRBD2 (5 bases each). The CDR3 is 16 residues long. Germline assignment: CDR1 MNHEY and CDR2 SVGAGI. DNA for the CDR3: TGTACCAGCAGTTGGACTCAAACCTCTGGGGCTAACATCCTGACTTTC. It is translated as CTSSWTQTSGANILTF.

With respect to this clonotype: The junction differs from germline at one of its ends, possibly a read error. The genes are TRBV28 and TRBJ2-1; no definite D call. The CDR3 consists of 15 residues. Germline V gene data show CDR1 as MDHEN and CDR2 as SYDVKM. CDR3 in DNA: TGTGCCAGCAGTTTATCCAGTGACCGTTACAATGAGCAGTCCTTC. It yields the protein CASSLSSDRYNEQSF.

This clonotype showed up many times. The chain links TRBV13 to TRBJ2-5; no reliable D call. Germline CDR1 is PRHDT and CDR2 is FYEKMQ (reference sequence). The CDR3 consists of 12 residues. V lost 5 bases and J lost 5, with 9 bases in between. CDR3 DNA: TGTGCCAGCAGCCGTGATAGGGAGACCCAGTACTTC. Residues: CASSRDRETQYF.

On this clonotype itself: Mismatch with germline at one junction end may stem from a read error. The chain combines TRBV29-1 with TRBJ2-1, with 8 bases that match TRBD2. In germline, CDR1 is SQVTM, CDR2 ANQGSEA. This CDR3 contains 14 residues. The CDR3 DNA sequence: TGCAGCGTGACTAGCGATTTTTCATACAACGAGCAGTTCTTC. Its protein product is CSVTSDFSYNEQFF.

V gene TRBV6-5 combines with J gene TRBJ2-7; the D gene could be TRBD1 or TRBD2 (6 bases each). Germline V CDR1 and CDR2: MNHEY, SVGAGI. The CDR3 has 17 amino acids. In nucleotides, the CDR3 is TGTACTAGCAGTTACTCGATGTCAGGGGTCAGCTCCTACGAGCAGTACTTC. Amino acid sequence: CTSSYSMSGVSSYEQYF.

The chain couples TRBV4-1 to TRBJ1-1; no reliable D call. The germline gives CDR1 MGHRA, CDR2 YSYEKL. The germline V and J ends were trimmed by 0 bases and 0 bases, with 11 bases remaining between them. The CDR3 sequence is 16 residues long. CDR3 bases: TGCGCCAGCAGCCAAGACAAGGCGACAATGAACACTGAAGCTTTCTTT. It specifies CASSQDKATMNTEAFF.

This clonotype was observed a few times. The chain joins TRBV27 to TRBJ2-1; D gene unclear. Trimming stripped 2 bases from V and 5 bases from J, with 10 bases between. CDR3 length: 14 residues. Germline values: CDR1 MNHEY, CDR2 SMNVEV (reference sequence). CDR3 in DNA: TGTGCCAGCAGTTTAGTAGGGCGGAACAATGAGCAGTTCTTC. Encoded protein: CASSLVGRNNEQFF.

The rearrangement uses TRBV10-1 and TRBJ2-3, with 12 bases aligning to TRBD2. This CDR3 has 18 residues. The J segment lost 14 bases and the V segment lost 2 bases, leaving 20 bases of the junction unmatched. Germline CDR1 WNHNN, CDR2 SYGVQD (reference sequence). CDR3 protein: CASSEEPGLAGSTDTRYF. CDR3 in DNA: TGCGCCAGCAGTGAGGAACCGGGACTAGCGGGTAGCACAGATACACGGTATTTT.

About this clonotype itself: With a much larger clone just one base away, this may be a read error. The chain uses TRBV20-1 and TRBJ2-1, with D possibly being TRBD2 (5 bases). The CDR3 covers 11 residues. Germline-derived CDR1 and CDR2 are DFQATT and SNEGSKA (reference sequence). The chain's CDR3 is CRASRLIEQFF. CDR3 coding DNA: TGCAGGGCTAGCCGGCTGATTGAGCAGTTCTTC.

Of note for this clonotype: At one of its ends the junction is not consistent with the germline gene, which may arise from a read error. The CDR3 DNA follows: TGTGTCAGCAGTACCCAGACGTATACTAGCACAGATACGCAGTATTTT. As protein: CVSSTQTYTSTDTQYF. V is TRBV12-3 or TRBV12-4 and J is TRBJ2-3, with no clear D. The CDR3 totals 16 residues.

A word on this clonotype: A read error may produce the germline difference seen at one junction end. V gene TRBV11-2 combines with J gene TRBJ2-3; no clear D gene. Germline V gives CDR1 SGHAT, CDR2 FQNNGV. The CDR3 length is 14 residues. CDR3 DNA: TGTGCCAGCAGCAGCACGGGCACGAACAGTACGCAGTACTTT. It is translated as CASSSTGTNSTQYF.

Ten or more counts support this clonotype. The chain joins TRBV6-5 to TRBJ1-6, with 8 bases fitting TRBD1. With V trimmed by 2 bases and J by 8 bases, 11 bases remained unmatched. Germline assignment: CDR1 MNHEY and CDR2 SVGAGI. The CDR3 loop spans 17 amino acids. The CDR3 spells CASSYSRGRLGDSPLHF. In DNA form, the CDR3 reads TGTGCCAGCAGTTACAGCAGGGGGCGGCTAGGAGATTCACCCCTCCACTTT.

V is TRBV7-9 and J is TRBJ2-7; D remains unclear. Between the trimmed V and J ends, which lost 3 bases and 13 bases, there was a span of 16 bases. CDR3 length: 12 residues. Per germline, CDR1 SEHNR and CDR2 FQNEAQ (reference sequence). CDR3 residues: CASSFRSYGHYF. The CDR3 DNA reads TGTGCCAGCAGCTTTCGGAGCTACGGGCACTACTTC. The full variable domain, completed using reference TRBV7-9 and TRBJ2-7, is DTGVSQNPRHKITKRGQNVTFRCDPISEHNRLYWYRQTLGQGPEFLTYFQNEAQLEKSRLLSDRFSAERPKGSFSTLEIQRTEQGDSAMYLCASSFRSYGHYFGPGTRLTVT.

As concerns this clonotype: The junction departs from germline at one end; a sequencing error may be responsible. This chain links TRBV29-1 with TRBJ2-1; D may be TRBD2 (7 bases). Germline lookup yields CDR1 SQVTM and CDR2 ANQGSEA. There are 16 residues in the CDR3. The CDR3 region is CSVEAMTSRRGSERFF. CDR3 nucleotide sequence: TGCAGCGTTGAAGCAATGACTAGCAGGAGGGGGAGTGAGCGGTTCTTC.

In the case of this clonotype: One end of the junction varies from germline; a read error may be responsible. This sequence joins TRBV6-1 and TRBJ2-7; D unclear. From germline, CDR1 is MNHNS and CDR2 SASEGT. The CDR3 consists of 12 residues. CDR3 sequence: CATSKGTYEKYF. CDR3 nucleotide sequence: TGTGCCACCTCTAAAGGCACCTACGAGAAGTACTTC.